A selection of T cell receptor beta chains follows, all from one sample in a study of cytomegalovirus exposure and HLA in healthy donors. Sequenced by immunoSEQ multiplex PCR; TCRdb stores in-frame clones only, minus some. The table shows roughly 180,000 clones, with approximately 84% occurring only once. The sequenced sample was PBMCs. The receptors here all came from a young woman in good health and CMV-seropositive. Each CDR3 is given with its conserved first and last residue. The D gene is left open where the match is weak. Clone size is given for some rows only: seen once, a few or many times, or a class if the clone is expanded.

D	size	V	J	DNA	CDR3
.	.	TRBV19	TRBJ2-1	TGTGCCAGCAGACCCCCCGGCGGGACCGCCTACAATGAGCAGTTCTTC	CASRPPGGTAYNEQFF
.	.	TRBV7-9	TRBJ2-7	TGTGCCAGCAGCTGGCAGGCCGCACCCTACGAGCAGTACTTC	CASSWQAAPYEQYF
.	.	TRBV5-1	TRBJ1-3	TGCGCCAGCAGCCCCTGGATGACATCTGGAAACACCATATATTTT	CASSPWMTSGNTIYF
.	.	TRBV7-2	TRBJ2-7	TGTGCCAGCAGCTTATCTGGACTATACTCCTACGAGCAGTACTTC	CASSLSGLYSYEQYF
.	.	TRBV6-5	TRBJ1-3	TGTGCCAGCAGATCGCAGGTGATCTCTGGAAACACCATATATTTT	CASRSQVISGNTIYF
.	.	TRBV28	TRBJ2-7	TGTGCCAGCAGTTCCCAGGGCGGCCGGAGCGAGCAGTACTTC	CASSSQGGRSEQYF
TRBD2	.	TRBV9	TRBJ2-7	TGTGCCAGCAGCGTAGGTTGGGCTAGCGGGAGGGAAGAGCAGTACTTC	CASSVGWASGREEQYF
.	once	TRBV7-8	TRBJ2-2	TGTGCCAGCAGCTTACGACTAGGAAACACCGGGGAGCTGTTTTTT	CASSLRLGNTGELFF
TRBD1	.	TRBV13	TRBJ2-3	TGTGCCAGCACCCTCAGGGGGCATTCAGATACGCAGTATTTT	CASTLRGHSDTQYF
TRBD1	.	TRBV10-3	TRBJ2-6	TGTGCCATCAGTCCGAGACAGGGCTCCTCTGGGGCCAACGTCCTGACTTTC	CAISPRQGSSGANVLTF
TRBD2	.	TRBV7-6	TRBJ2-2	TGTGCCAGCAGCTTAGGGGCTACTAGCGTTGAAACCGGGGAGCTGTTTTTT	CASSLGATSVETGELFF
TRBD1	.	TRBV7-8	TRBJ1-2	TGTGCCAGCAGCGGCAGCTTCGACAGGGAGCTTGGCTACACCTTC	CASSGSFDRELGYTF
.	few	TRBV7-9	TRBJ1-2	TGTGCCAGCAGCTTAGTCGCAGGGGTCGACTATGGCTACACCTTC	CASSLVAGVDYGYTF
.	.	TRBV5-4	TRBJ2-1	TGTGCCAGCAGCTCTTCCAATGAGCAGTTCTTC	CASSSSNEQFF
.	.	TRBV6-5	TRBJ2-1	TGTGCCAGCAGTTACAGGTGGGAGTACTACAATGAGCAGTTCTTC	CASSYRWEYYNEQFF
.	.	TRBV19	TRBJ1-1	TGTGCCACCCAGGACGCCCCGGGAAGTTGGCTAGAAGCTTTCTTT	CATQDAPGSWLEAFF